Shown below are 17 T cell receptor beta chains from a single sample sequenced in a study of B cell selection in AIRE deficiency. TCRdb keeps only in-frame clones here, not all; method: immunoSEQ multiplex PCR. Here the sample spans tens of thousands of clones, about 94% being singletons. Regulatory T cells were sorted as CD4+CD25hiCD127low/negative cells. Source material: Tregs sorted from PBMCs. The receptors shown here come from a human donor with AIRE deficiency.

In regard to this clone: This same CDR3 is encoded by further DNA sequences in the sample. The V call is TRBV18, the J call TRBJ2-3; no reliable D call. This CDR3 is built from 11 residues. The germline V gene encodes CDR1 KGHSH and CDR2 LQKENI. Trimming cost V 4 bases and J 3 bases, with 2 bases left between them. CDR3 residues: CASSRTDTQYF. Written as DNA, the CDR3 is TGTGCCAGCTCACGGACAGATACGCAGTATTTT.

This chain uses TRBV7-2 with TRBJ1-6, with unresolved D. The CDR3 consists of 13 residues. The germline V gene encodes CDR1 SGHTA and CDR2 FQGNSA. Trimming took off 5 bases at V and 8 bases at J, with 10 bases between the two ends. CDR3 region: CASSLNRDSPLHF. As DNA, the CDR3 is TGTGCCAGCAGCCTAAACAGAGATTCACCCCTCCACTTT.

This chain joins TRBV30 and TRBJ2-2; D is possibly TRBD1 (6 bases). CDR3 length equals 15 residues. CDR1 GTSNPN and CDR2 SVGIG come from the germline V gene (reference sequence). Between the trimmed V and J ends, which lost 0 bases and 0 bases, there was a span of 8 bases. As DNA, the CDR3 is TGTGCCTGGAGTGTTTGGACAGCGAACACCGGGGAGCTGTTTTTT. Protein: CAWSVWTANTGELFF.

The CDR3 is CASSGPTNEKLFF. The CDR3 nucleotides read TGTGCCAGCAGCGGGCCCACTAATGAAAAACTGTTTTTT. This sequence joins TRBV9 and TRBJ1-4; D is ambiguous. Germline V CDR1 and CDR2: SGDLS, YYNGEE. CDR3 length: 13 residues. Trimming took 3 bases from V and 2 from J, leaving 5 bases between them.

This chain uses TRBV5-4 with TRBJ2-5; 7 bases align to TRBD1. Germline trimming cut 3 bases from V and 4 bases from J; bases unmatched to any gene: 12. From germline, CDR1 is SGHNT and CDR2 YYREEE (reference sequence). The CDR3 sequence is 16 residues long. CDR3 in amino acids: CASSSSQGLGGETQYF. CDR3 in DNA: TGTGCCAGCAGCTCATCACAGGGGCTTGGGGGAGAGACCCAGTACTTC.

The rearrangement links TRBV4-3 to TRBJ2-1; D gene uncertain. With 1 base removed from V and 8 bases from J, the gap between germline ends came to 12 bases. The length of the CDR3 is 14 residues. Germline V lookup: CDR1 LGHNA, CDR2 YSLEER. CDR3 bases: TGCGCCAGCAGCCAAGTTTATGTTCTGGATGAGCAGTTCTTC. It specifies CASSQVYVLDEQFF.

The chain uses TRBV21-1 and TRBJ2-5. TRBV21-1 constitutes a pseudogene. This CDR3 region has 14 residues. The DNA of the CDR3 is TGTGCCAGCAGCAAAGACCGGGGCTGGGTGACCCAGTACTTC. It codes for CASSKDRGWVTQYF.

This rearrangement joins TRBV29-1 to TRBJ2-5; a possible D gene is TRBD2 (6 bases). The germline V and J ends were trimmed by 6 bases and 3 bases, with 11 bases remaining between them. The V gene's germline CDR1 is SQVTM and CDR2 ANQGSEA. The CDR3 runs 12 residues. CDR3 protein: CSVGGGEETQYF. CDR3 nucleotide sequence: TGCAGCGTCGGTGGAGGGGAAGAGACCCAGTACTTC.

CDR3 region: CASSRGGPDNEQFF. CDR3 DNA sequence: TGTGCCAGCAGCCGTGGAGGGCCCGACAATGAGCAGTTCTTC. The rearrangement joins TRBV7-3 to TRBJ2-1; maybe TRBD2 (6 bases). V was cut by 5 bases and J by 5 bases, with 13 bases left in between. CDR1 is SGHTA, CDR2 FQGTGA, per germline. CDR3 length: 14 residues.

V gene TRBV5-6 combines with J gene TRBJ2-3; D not resolved. Germline CDR1 is SGHDT and CDR2 is YYEEEE. V was shortened by 1 base and J by 2 bases, with 5 bases between the two germline ends. The CDR3 sequence is 13 residues long. The CDR3 spells CASSLSFTDTQYF. CDR3 nucleotide sequence: TGTGCCAGCAGCTTGTCTTTCACAGATACGCAGTATTTT.

The chain uses TRBV7-2 and TRBJ1-6; D is unclear. From germline, CDR1 is SGHTA and CDR2 FQGNSA. This CDR3 spans 12 amino acids. V gave up 2 bases and J gave up 9 bases, with 5 bases separating them. The CDR3 region has the DNA TGTGCCAGCAGCTTAAGGTTTTCACCCCTCCACTTT. As protein: CASSLRFSPLHF. Complete variable domain (other parts from reference TRBV7-2 and TRBJ1-6): GAGVSQSPSNKVTEKGKDVELRCDPISGHTALYWYRQSLGQGLEFLIYFQGNSAPDKSGLPSDRFSAERTGGSVSTLTIQRTQQEDSAVYLCASSLRFSPLHFGNGTRLTVT.

This sequence joins TRBV25-1 and TRBJ1-5; no clear D. Germline V gives CDR1 MGHDK, CDR2 SYGVNS. V shed 2 bases and J shed 2 bases, with 1 base lying between them. The CDR3 runs to 12 residues. As DNA, the CDR3 is TGTGCCAGCAGTGAAGGCAATCAGCCCCAGCATTTT. It codes for CASSEGNQPQHF.

The V and J genes are TRBV27 and TRBJ2-5; perhaps TRBD1 as D (6 bases). This CDR3 has 13 amino acids. Germline lookup yields CDR1 MNHEY and CDR2 SMNVEV (reference sequence). Trimming removed 8 bases from V and 1 base from J, with 11 bases in between. The chain's CDR3 is CASSTGFQETQYF. The CDR3 DNA sequence: TGTGCCAGCTCGACAGGCTTCCAAGAGACCCAGTACTTC.

The rearrangement uses TRBV9 and TRBJ2-1; D is undetermined. With 4 bases removed from V and 10 bases from J, the gap between germline ends came to 18 bases. The CDR3 is 14 residues long. The V gene's germline CDR1 is SGDLS and CDR2 YYNGEE. The CDR3 region is CASSLLGTTTEQFF. The CDR3 bases are TGTGCCAGCAGCTTACTTGGAACTACCACGGAGCAGTTCTTC.

The CDR3 DNA is TGTGCCACCCGGAGGGGGGTTGACACTGAAGCTTTCTTT. Translated, it gives CATRRGVDTEAFF. This chain links TRBV6-1 with TRBJ1-1; TRBD1 might be the D (6 bases). Germline assignment: CDR1 MNHNS and CDR2 SASEGT. The CDR3 consists of 13 residues. The V gene lost 10 bases and the J gene lost 3 bases, with 15 bases spanning the gap.

This chain joins TRBV11-2 and TRBJ2-7; the D is unclear. V shed 1 base and J shed 3 bases, with 7 bases lying between them. Germline V gene sequence: CDR1 SGHAT, CDR2 FQNNGV. This CDR3 contains 13 residues. CDR3 nucleotides: TGTGCCAGCAGCTTAGCGAGCAGCTACGAGCAGTACTTC. Translated: CASSLASSYEQYF.

This sequence joins TRBV10-3 and TRBJ2-4; D is unresolved. The CDR3 length is 13 residues. Germline V gene lookup returns CDR1 ENHRY and CDR2 SYGVKD. V lost 8 bases and J 0 bases, leaving 8 bases between the germline ends. CDR3 region: CAISPQAKNIQYF. The CDR3 DNA reads TGTGCCATCTCTCCCCAAGCCAAAAACATTCAGTACTTC.